These T cell receptor beta chains were read from a single sample in a study of T cell responses to AZD1222 COVID-19 vaccine. Sequencing used immunoSEQ multiplex PCR; TCRdb keeps in-frame clones, though not all of them. The data hold about 92,000 clones, with roughly nine tenths observed a single time. Sequenced material: peripheral blood, taken on day 0 of AZD1222 vaccination. Every receptor here comes from an adult in good health. Each CDR3 is given with its conserved first and last residue. A D gene is named only where the DNA matches it firmly. Size tells how often a clone was seen (once, few, many) or the class of an expanded clone, and some rows leave it out.

TRBV20-1	NA	TRBJ2-5	NA	CSAEIETQYF	TGCAGTGCAGAGATTGAGACCCAGTACTTC
TRBV28	NA	TRBJ1-4	once	CASSLPGRDEKLFF	TGTGCCAGCAGTTTACCCGGGAGGGACGAAAAACTGTTTTTT
TRBV5-1	NA	TRBJ1-1	NA	CASSLEVGRTTEAFF	TGCGCCAGCAGCTTGGAAGTGGGTCGGACCACTGAAGCTTTCTTT
TRBV27	NA	TRBJ2-5	NA	CASSLSRVSNQETQYF	TGTGCCAGCAGTTTATCGAGGGTCAGTAACCAAGAGACCCAGTACTTC
TRBV6-1	NA	TRBJ2-6	NA	CASSETLGSGANVLTF	TGTGCCAGCAGTGAAACGCTGGGGTCCGGGGCCAACGTCCTGACTTTC
TRBV18	NA	TRBJ1-3	NA	CASSALFGRRSGNTIYF	TGTGCCAGCTCAGCGCTCTTTGGCCGCCGCTCTGGAAACACCATATATTTT
TRBV5-5	TRBD2	TRBJ2-7	NA	CASSLTASGWREQYF	TGTGCCAGCAGCTTGACGGCTAGCGGGTGGAGAGAGCAGTACTTC
TRBV25-1	TRBD1	TRBJ1-2	few	CASSWDRGGYTF	TGTGCCAGCAGTTGGGACAGGGGTGGCTACACCTTC
TRBV9	NA	TRBJ1-6	NA	CASSAGSSYNSPLHF	TGTGCCAGCAGCGCCGGTAGCTCCTATAATTCACCCCTCCACTTT
TRBV10-2	TRBD2	TRBJ2-1	NA	CASSLRLAGDNEQFF	TGCGCCAGCAGCCTCCGACTAGCGGGAGACAATGAGCAGTTCTTC
TRBV5-1	TRBD1	TRBJ1-5	NA	CASSPGTGAQPQHF	TGCGCCAGCAGCCCTGGGACAGGGGCTCAGCCCCAGCATTTT
TRBV19	NA	TRBJ2-1	NA	CASRVGSSYNEQFF	TGTGCCAGTAGGGTGGGTAGCTCCTACAATGAGCAGTTCTTC
TRBV10-3	NA	TRBJ2-2	NA	CAISLGLDTGELFF	TGTGCCATTTCATTGGGGTTGGACACCGGGGAGCTGTTTTTT
TRBV3-1/TRBV3-2	NA	TRBJ2-2	NA	CASSQNDYTGELFF	TGTGCCAGCAGCCAAAACGACTACACCGGGGAGCTGTTTTTT
TRBV9	NA	TRBJ1-6	NA	CASSVGTAGSPLHF	TGTGCCAGCAGCGTAGGGACCGCTGGTTCACCCCTCCACTTT